This T cell receptor beta chain was sequenced during a study of shared clonotypes between healthy human individuals. V lost 5 bases, J lost 3 bases, and 18 bases lay in between. The CDR3 is 15 amino acids. CDR1 and CDR2 (germline): SGHRS, YFSETQ. Method: immunoSEQ multiplex PCR; TCRdb's copy keeps in-frame clones and lacks some. The data show a few million clones, about 90% seen once. This clonotype was sampled from a man between 18 and 35 years old in good health. Some clones in this sample may be carry-over from other donors' samples. Input material: naive CD4+ T cells from PBMCs. Subset: CD45RA+ positively selected. The gene calls are TRBV5-1 and TRBJ2-7, with D possibly being TRBD1 or TRBD2 (5 bases each). The CDR3: CASRGQVGVNYEQYF. The DNA for the CDR3 is TGCGCCAGCAGGGGTCAAGTGGGGGTAAACTACGAGCAGTACTTC.